The 23 T cell receptor beta chains given below trace back to one sample, sequenced in a study of vaccination effects on CD4 cells after COVID-19. The authors isolated CD4+ T cells after around 11 days of culture. Clones were read by immunoSEQ multiplex PCR, and TCRdb kept only the in-frame ones, dropping some. The data hold over 45,000 clones, with roughly 80% observed a single time. These TCRs' antigens remain unknown. The source was CD4+ T cells from PBMCs cultured without peptide, collected before COVID-19 vaccination. The source of these receptors is a human donor who received a COVID-19 vaccine.

The rearrangement joins TRBV10-3 to TRBJ2-4, with D tentatively TRBD2 (5 bases). V lost 3 bases and J 6 bases, leaving 18 bases between the germline ends. The germline CDR1 and CDR2 sequences are ENHRY and SYGVKD. This CDR3 has 16 amino acids. CDR3 sequence: CAISDHPTGELNIQYF. CDR3 bases: TGTGCCATCAGTGACCATCCAACCGGGGAACTAAACATTCAGTACTTC.

The rearrangement uses TRBV10-3 and TRBJ2-5; no reliable D call. The V gene lost 4 bases and the J gene lost 5 bases, with 8 bases spanning the gap. The CDR3 extends over 12 amino acids. CDR1 is ENHRY, CDR2 SYGVKD, per germline. The CDR3 region is CAISGLGETQYF. The CDR3 region has the DNA TGTGCCATCAGTGGGCTAGGGGAGACCCAGTACTTC.

The chain employs TRBV5-1 and TRBJ1-5; TRBD1 aligns across 10 bases. Germline trimming cut 3 bases from V and 1 base from J; bases unmatched to any gene: 10. Germline V gene data show CDR1 as SGHRS and CDR2 as YFSETQ. The CDR3 is 18 amino acids. CDR3 sequence: CASSSEPGQGLSNQPQHF. CDR3 coding DNA: TGCGCCAGCAGCTCCGAACCGGGACAGGGGTTGAGCAATCAGCCCCAGCATTTT.

For the CDR3, the DNA is TGTGCCAGCAGAGGAACTGGGGCCAAAAACATTCAGTACTTC. Amino acids: CASRGTGAKNIQYF. This chain uses TRBV28 with TRBJ2-4; D is unresolved. Trimming took off 6 bases at V and 1 base at J, with 10 bases between the two ends. The CDR3 sequence is 14 residues long. The germline V gene has CDR1 MDHEN and CDR2 SYDVKM.

The chain links TRBV7-2 to TRBJ1-2; a possible D gene is TRBD1 (6 bases). V lost 5 bases to trimming and J lost 5 bases, with 12 bases between them. CDR3 size: 13 residues. CDR1 and CDR2 (germline): SGHTA, FQGNSA. For the CDR3, the DNA is TGTGCCAGCAGCCAGGGGATTTCGTATGGCTACACCTTC. Its translation is CASSQGISYGYTF.

Remarks on this clone: A junction boundary mismatches the germline segment, possibly from a read error. The rearrangement uses TRBV5-4 and TRBJ1-6, with a weak D call TRBD1 (5 bases). The CDR3 has 14 amino acids. The germline gives CDR1 SGHNT, CDR2 YYREEE (reference sequence). The CDR3 coding sequence is TGTGCCAGCAGCCCCGACGTAGGGGATTCAGCCCTCCACTTT. This gives the protein CASSPDVGDSALHF.

The chain recombines TRBV7-3 with TRBJ2-1, with 8 nucleotides matching TRBD2. Germline CDR1 SGHTA, CDR2 FQGTGA. Unmatched junction bases numbered 3, after V lost 1 base and J lost 4 bases. This CDR3 has 15 residues. CDR3 sequence: CASSLSPGGYNEQFF. For the CDR3, the DNA is TGTGCCAGCAGCTTAAGCCCGGGGGGGTACAATGAGCAGTTCTTC. The full variable domain, in which reference TRBV7-3 and TRBJ2-1 provide the parts outside the CDR3, is GAGVSQTPSNKVTEKGKYVELRCDPISGHTALYWYRQSLGQGPEFLIYFQGTGAADDSGLPNDRFFAVRPEGSVSTLKIQRTERGDSAVYLCASSLSPGGYNEQFFGPGTRLTVL.

This chain links TRBV24-1 with TRBJ2-2, with 8 bases matching TRBD1. CDR1 and CDR2 from the germline V gene are KGHDR and SFDVKD. Unmatched junction bases numbered 3, after V lost 3 bases and J lost 1 base. The CDR3 contains 16 residues. Here the CDR3 DNA reads TGTGCCACCAGTGATCGTGGGACAGGGAACACCGGGGAGCTGTTTTTT. Translating it yields CATSDRGTGNTGELFF.

J is TRBJ1-2 and V is TRBV5-1; possibly TRBD1 for D (5 bases). The V gene lost 3 bases and the J gene lost 0 bases, with 9 bases spanning the gap. The V gene's germline CDR1 is SGHRS and CDR2 YFSETQ. This CDR3 region has 14 residues. CDR3 amino acids: CASSWDGSNYGYTF. DNA for the CDR3: TGCGCCAGCAGCTGGGACGGTTCTAACTATGGCTACACCTTC.

V gene TRBV25-1 combines with J gene TRBJ2-4; D is possibly TRBD1 (7 bases). V was trimmed by 2 bases and J by 9 bases, leaving 8 bases between them. Germline V gene sequence: CDR1 MGHDK, CDR2 SYGVNS. The CDR3 runs to 12 residues. The CDR3 protein is CASSEQGGIQYF. The CDR3 region has the DNA TGTGCCAGCAGTGAACAGGGGGGCATTCAGTACTTC.

This clone was picked up a small number of times. This chain joins TRBV7-2 and TRBJ2-2; TRBD2 is a possible D gene (7 bases). In germline, CDR1 is SGHTA, CDR2 FQGNSA. The CDR3 runs 16 residues. V was trimmed by 5 bases and J by 6 bases, leaving 19 bases between them. CDR3 in amino acids: CASSNRRGGGAGELFF. In nucleotides, the CDR3 is TGTGCCAGCAGCAATAGGAGGGGGGGAGGAGCCGGGGAGCTGTTTTTT.

V gene TRBV10-3 combines with J gene TRBJ2-5; D gene ambiguous. V lost 6 bases and J 4 bases, leaving 24 bases between the germline ends. Germline V CDR1 and CDR2: ENHRY, SYGVKD. This CDR3 is 17 amino acids long. This CDR3 reads CAISDTVGTRRVETQYF. The CDR3 DNA follows: TGTGCCATCAGCGATACGGTAGGAACCCGAAGGGTAGAGACCCAGTACTTC.

The chain uses TRBV19 and TRBJ1-3, with no clear D. CDR1 and CDR2 (germline): LNHDA, SQIVND (reference sequence). There are 14 residues in the CDR3. The ends were cut back, 3 bases at V and 0 bases at J, with 6 bases in the middle. CDR3 in DNA: TGTGCCAGTAGTATCGTGGGCTCTGGAAACACCATATATTTT. It specifies CASSIVGSGNTIYF.

The CDR3 is CASSPDTGTTTGELFF. The CDR3 coding sequence is TGCGCCAGCAGCCCCGATACAGGGACTACTACCGGGGAGCTGTTTTTT. The rearrangement joins TRBV5-1 to TRBJ2-2, with D maybe TRBD2 (7 bases). Trimming pared 4 bases from V and 5 bases from J, leaving 18 bases between. This CDR3 spans 16 amino acids. Germline CDR1 and CDR2: SGHRS and YFSETQ.

The chain combines TRBV18 with TRBJ2-1, with D possibly matching TRBD1 (8 bases). Trimming left V 1 base short and J 10 bases short, with 23 bases between. This CDR3 is built from 17 residues. Germline V lookup: CDR1 KGHSH, CDR2 LQKENI. The CDR3 bases are TGTGCCAGCTCACCACGGCGGGAGACAGGGGATTTTAGGGAGCAGTTCTTC. Translated, it gives CASSPRRETGDFREQFF.

V and J are TRBV7-3 and TRBJ2-3; a weak D match, TRBD2 (6 bases). Germline lookup yields CDR1 SGHTA and CDR2 FQGTGA. The CDR3 extends over 15 amino acids. V was trimmed by 6 bases and J by 4 bases, leaving 17 bases between them. The CDR3 nucleotides read TGTGCCAGCAGAAGGGACTCCGGCGGGGCAGATACGCAGTATTTT. It translates to CASRRDSGGADTQYF.

V is TRBV7-8 and J is TRBJ2-5; D possibly uses TRBD1 or TRBD2 (6 bases each). Per germline, CDR1 SGHVS and CDR2 FQNEAQ. Deletions cut 5 bases from V and 2 bases from J, with 12 bases between. There are 14 residues in the CDR3. CDR3 loop: CASSPRRGQETQYF. In nucleotides, the CDR3 is TGTGCCAGCAGCCCAAGGAGGGGGCAAGAGACCCAGTACTTC. Drawing the rest from reference TRBV7-8 and TRBJ2-5, the complete variable domain is GAGVSQSPRYKVAKRGQDVALRCDPISGHVSLFWYQQALGQGPEFLTYFQNEAQLDKSGLPSDRFFAERPEGSVSTLKIQRTQQEDSAVYLCASSPRRGQETQYFGPGTRLLVL.

J is TRBJ2-7 and V is TRBV18; D might be TRBD2 (5 bases). The CDR3 is made up of 13 amino acids. Trimming took 5 bases from V and 5 from J, leaving 13 bases between them. The germline gives CDR1 KGHSH, CDR2 LQKENI. CDR3 DNA: TGTGCCAGCTCAACCGGGGTCGGGGACGAGCAGTACGTC. It specifies CASSTGVGDEQYV.

V and J are TRBV27 and TRBJ1-2; D gene ambiguous. The CDR3 is 11 amino acids. The germline V and J ends were trimmed by 6 bases and 7 bases, with 9 bases remaining between them. From germline, CDR1 is MNHEY and CDR2 SMNVEV (reference sequence). The CDR3 region is CASRTRGGYTF. In DNA form, the CDR3 reads TGTGCCAGCAGGACCCGGGGTGGCTACACCTTC.

In this sample, this clone turned up a few times. The chain employs TRBV11-2 and TRBJ2-5; 10 bases match TRBD2. The germline gives CDR1 SGHAT, CDR2 FQNNGV. V dropped 8 bases and J dropped 3; count of bases not matched to a gene: 6. The CDR3 runs to 14 residues. The CDR3 nucleotides are TGTGCCAGCGGGGGCCTAGCGGGGGAAGAGACCCAGTACTTC. Its protein product is CASGGLAGEETQYF.

The J gene is TRBJ2-5, the V gene TRBV18; 7 nucleotides agree with TRBD1. Trimming took 3 bases from V and 4 from J; bases not matched to a gene: 8. The CDR3 consists of 15 residues. Germline V CDR1 and CDR2: KGHSH, LQKENI. The CDR3 DNA reads TGTGCCAGCTCACCCCGACAGGGAACCTCAGAGACCCAGTACTTC. Encoded protein: CASSPRQGTSETQYF.

In this sample, this clone turned up a few times. The rearrangement joins TRBV7-2 to TRBJ2-6; no clear D gene. Germline CDR1 is SGHTA and CDR2 is FQGNSA. The CDR3 has 14 amino acids. V lost 5 bases and J 0 bases, leaving 5 bases between the germline ends. CDR3: CASSKTSGANVLTF. The CDR3 region has the DNA TGTGCCAGCAGCAAGACCTCTGGGGCCAACGTCCTGACTTTC. The complete variable domain, with remaining parts taken from reference TRBV7-2 and TRBJ2-6, reads GAGVSQSPSNKVTEKGKDVELRCDPISGHTALYWYRQSLGQGLEFLIYFQGNSAPDKSGLPSDRFSAERTGGSVSTLTIQRTQQEDSAVYLCASSKTSGANVLTFGAGSRLTVL.

This clone was seen just once. CDR3 region: CASSAVAARATDTQYF. For the CDR3, the DNA is TGTGCCAGCAGTGCGGTAGCGGCGAGGGCCACAGATACGCAGTATTTT. The chain carries TRBV2 and TRBJ2-3; tentatively, D is TRBD2 (6 bases). CDR1 and CDR2 (germline): SNHLY, FYNNEI. The ends were cut back, 4 bases at V and 2 bases at J, with 16 bases in the middle. The CDR3 has 16 amino acids.